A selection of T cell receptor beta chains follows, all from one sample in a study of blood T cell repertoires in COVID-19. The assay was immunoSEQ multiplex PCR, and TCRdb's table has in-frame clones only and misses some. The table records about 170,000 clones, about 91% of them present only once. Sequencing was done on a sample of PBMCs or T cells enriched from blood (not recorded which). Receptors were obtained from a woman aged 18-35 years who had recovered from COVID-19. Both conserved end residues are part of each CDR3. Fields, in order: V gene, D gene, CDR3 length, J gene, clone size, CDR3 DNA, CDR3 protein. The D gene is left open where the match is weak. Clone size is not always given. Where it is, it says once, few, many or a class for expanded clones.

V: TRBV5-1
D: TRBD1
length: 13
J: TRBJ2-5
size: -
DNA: TGCGCCAGCCGGGACAGCCCCCAAGAGACCCAGTACTTC
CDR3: CASRDSPQETQYF

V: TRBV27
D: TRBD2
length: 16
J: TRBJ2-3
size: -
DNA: TGTGCCAGCAGTTCCCTACTAGCGGGAGGTTCTGATACGCAGTATTTT
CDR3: CASSSLLAGGSDTQYF

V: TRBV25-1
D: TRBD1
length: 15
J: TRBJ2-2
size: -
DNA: TGTGCCAGCAGTGAATCGGACAGGGCGAGCGGGGAGCTGTTTTTT
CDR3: CASSESDRASGELFF

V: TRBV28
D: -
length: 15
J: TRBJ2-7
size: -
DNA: TGTGCCAGCAGCCCGACAGGGACGGGGGCCTACGAGCAGTACTTC
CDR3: CASSPTGTGAYEQYF

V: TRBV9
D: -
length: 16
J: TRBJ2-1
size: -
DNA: TGTGCCAGCAGCGTAGGTGGGGGCTTGTCCTACAATGAGCAGTTCTTC
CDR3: CASSVGGGLSYNEQFF

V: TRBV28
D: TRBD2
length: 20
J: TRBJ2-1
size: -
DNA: TGTGCCAGCAGTTTACCTCTCATTAGGACTAGCGCTGACTCCTACAATGAGCAGTTCTTC
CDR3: CASSLPLIRTSADSYNEQFF

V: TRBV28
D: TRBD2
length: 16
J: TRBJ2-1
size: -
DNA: TGTGCCAGCAGTTCCCCCGGGGGGACCTCCTACAATGAGCAGTTCTTC
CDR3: CASSSPGGTSYNEQFF

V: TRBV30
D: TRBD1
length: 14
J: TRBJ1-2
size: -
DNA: TGTGCCTGGACCGCCGTGACAGGGGACTATGGCTACACCTTC
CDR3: CAWTAVTGDYGYTF

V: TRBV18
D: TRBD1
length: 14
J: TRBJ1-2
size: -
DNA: TGTGCCAGCTCACCAGGGACAGGGGGCTATGGCTACACCTTC
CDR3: CASSPGTGGYGYTF

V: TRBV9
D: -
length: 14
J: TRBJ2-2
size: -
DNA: TGTGCCAGCAGCGCTGGACTGAACACCGGGGAGCTGTTTTTT
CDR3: CASSAGLNTGELFF

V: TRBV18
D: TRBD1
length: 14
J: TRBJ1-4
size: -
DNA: TGTGCCAGCTCACCTGGGACAGAGAATGAAAAACTGTTTTTT
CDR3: CASSPGTENEKLFF

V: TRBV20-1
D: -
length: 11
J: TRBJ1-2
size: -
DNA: TGCAGTGCTCACCACGGCTATGGCTACACCTTC
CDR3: CSAHHGYGYTF

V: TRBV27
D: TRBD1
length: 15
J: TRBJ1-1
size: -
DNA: TGTGCCAGCAGTTTATCAGGGCAGGGGGACACTGAAGCTTTCTTT
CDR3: CASSLSGQGDTEAFF

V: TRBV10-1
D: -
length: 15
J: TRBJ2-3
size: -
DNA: TGCGCCAGCAGTGAATCGGTGGGAACGGGGGATACGCAGTATTTT
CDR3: CASSESVGTGDTQYF

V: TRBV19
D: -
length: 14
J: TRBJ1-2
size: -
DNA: TGTGCCAGTAGTATCTGGGGCACTAACTATGGCTACACCTTC
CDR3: CASSIWGTNYGYTF

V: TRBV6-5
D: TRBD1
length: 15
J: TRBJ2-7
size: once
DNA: TGTGCCAGCAGTCCCGTGGGGACAGGCCCCTACGAGCAGTACTTC
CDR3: CASSPVGTGPYEQYF

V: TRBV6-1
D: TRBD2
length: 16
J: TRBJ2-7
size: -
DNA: TGTGCCAGCAGTGAGCTAGCGGGAGGCGCCGTTACGGAGCAGTACTTC
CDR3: CASSELAGGAVTEQYF

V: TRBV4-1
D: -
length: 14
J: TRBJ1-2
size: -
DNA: TGCGCCAGCAGCCGCGTCGATTCTAACTATGGCTACACCTTC
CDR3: CASSRVDSNYGYTF

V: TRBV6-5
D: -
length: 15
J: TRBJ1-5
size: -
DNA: TGTGCCAGCGGCCCATCGACAGGAGACCATCAGCCCCAGCATTTT
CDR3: CASGPSTGDHQPQHF

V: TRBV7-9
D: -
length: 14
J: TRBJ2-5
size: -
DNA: TGTGCCAGCAGCTGGCAACAGGGCCAAGAGACCCAGTACTTC
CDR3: CASSWQQGQETQYF

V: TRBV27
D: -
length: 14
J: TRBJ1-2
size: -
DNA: TGTGCCAGCAGGCCAATCCAGGGGTCGCGTGGCTACACCTTC
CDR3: CASRPIQGSRGYTF

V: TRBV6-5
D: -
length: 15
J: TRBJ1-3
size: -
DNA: TGTGCCAGCAGCCTTACAGGGACCTCTGGAAACACCATATATTTT
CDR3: CASSLTGTSGNTIYF

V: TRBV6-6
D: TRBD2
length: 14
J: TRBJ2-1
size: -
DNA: TGTGCCAGCAATCTAGCGGGAGTCTACAATGAGCAGTTCTTC
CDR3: CASNLAGVYNEQFF

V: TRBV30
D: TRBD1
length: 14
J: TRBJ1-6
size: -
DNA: TGTGCCGGAGCCGGAGGACAGGGTAATTCACCCCTCCACTTT
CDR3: CAGAGGQGNSPLHF

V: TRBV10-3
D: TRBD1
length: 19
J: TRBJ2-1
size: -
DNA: TGTGCCATCAGTGGCCTTACCCCGGGACAGGGGGTTTCCTACAATGAGCAGTTCTTC
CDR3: CAISGLTPGQGVSYNEQFF

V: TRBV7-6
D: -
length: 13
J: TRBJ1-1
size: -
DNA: TGTGCCAGCAGCTTATACCAGAGGACTGAAGCTTTCTTT
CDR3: CASSLYQRTEAFF

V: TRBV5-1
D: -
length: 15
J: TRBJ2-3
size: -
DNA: TGCGCCAGCAGCTTGGGTAGCGGCAGCACAGATACGCAGTATTTT
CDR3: CASSLGSGSTDTQYF

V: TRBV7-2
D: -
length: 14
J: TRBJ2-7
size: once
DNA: TGTGCCAGCAGCCGCATGGCGGTCTCCTACGAGCAGTACTTC
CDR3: CASSRMAVSYEQYF

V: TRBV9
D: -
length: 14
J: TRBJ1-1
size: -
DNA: TGTGCCAGCAGCGTAGCTCAGGGGATGGGTGAAGCTTTCTTT
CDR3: CASSVAQGMGEAFF

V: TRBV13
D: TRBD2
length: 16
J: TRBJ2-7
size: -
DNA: TGTGCCAGCAGCCCGAGGACTAGCGGGAACTCCTACGAGCAGTACTTC
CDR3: CASSPRTSGNSYEQYF

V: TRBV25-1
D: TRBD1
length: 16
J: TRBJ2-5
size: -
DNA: TGTGCCAGCAGTGAGATACAGGGGGGATTCGGCGAGACCCAGTACTTC
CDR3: CASSEIQGGFGETQYF

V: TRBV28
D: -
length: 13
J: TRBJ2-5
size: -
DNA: TGTGCCTGGGCTAGGACAATTCAAGAGACCCAGTACTTC
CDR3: CAWARTIQETQYF

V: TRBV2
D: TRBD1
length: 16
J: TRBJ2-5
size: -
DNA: TGTGCCAGCACCCGCCCCCAGACAGGGGTAGGGGAGACCCAGTACTTC
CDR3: CASTRPQTGVGETQYF

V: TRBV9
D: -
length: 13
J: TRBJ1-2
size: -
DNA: TGTGCCAGCAGCGTAGGAGGGTACTATGGCTACACCTTC
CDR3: CASSVGGYYGYTF

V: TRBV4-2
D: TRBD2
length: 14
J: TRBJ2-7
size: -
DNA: TGTGCCAGCAGCTACGGACTAGCGGAATACGAGCAGTACTTC
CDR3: CASSYGLAEYEQYF

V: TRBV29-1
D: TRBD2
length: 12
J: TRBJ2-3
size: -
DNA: TGCAGCGGGAGCGGGGGGACAGATACGCAGTATTTT
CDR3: CSGSGGTDTQYF

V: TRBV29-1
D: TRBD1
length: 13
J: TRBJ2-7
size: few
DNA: TGCAGCGTCGCCGGGACAGGGAGTTTGTGGCAGTACTTC
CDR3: CSVAGTGSLWQYF

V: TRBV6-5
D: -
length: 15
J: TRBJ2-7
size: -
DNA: TGTGCCAGCAGGGCAGGGGATACGAGCTCCTACGAGCAGTACTTC
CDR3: CASRAGDTSSYEQYF

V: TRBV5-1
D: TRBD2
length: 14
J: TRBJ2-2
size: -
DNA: TGCGCCAGCAGCTCCGCGGGAGGGAGCTGGGAGCTGTTTTTT
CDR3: CASSSAGGSWELFF

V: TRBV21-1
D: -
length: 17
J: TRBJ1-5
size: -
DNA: TGTGCCAGCAGCAAATGGCCGGGACAGTTCTGTGATCAGCCCCAGCATTTT
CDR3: CASSKWPGQFCDQPQHF

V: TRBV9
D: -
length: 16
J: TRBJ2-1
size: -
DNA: TGTGCCAGCAGCCCCCAAGGACTCCGCTCCTACAATGAGCAGTTCTTC
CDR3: CASSPQGLRSYNEQFF